The present entry profiles one TCR beta chain with its context. Its specificity is unknown. CDR3 size: 15 residues. The V and J ends lost 1 base and 2 bases, in that order; junction bases with no gene match: 5. The germline gives CDR1 SEHNR, CDR2 FQNEAQ (reference sequence). This specimen belongs to a study of shared clonotypes between healthy human individuals. Background on the study: The cohort comprised a couple of women and a few men. Their ages spanned 18 to 49 years.

Libraries were prepared by immunoSEQ multiplex PCR; TCRdb keeps only in-frame clonotypes and omits some of them. Among a few million clones listed, approximately 94% were seen once. Whole-study results and caveats: Naive subsets generally exceeded memory subsets in estimated richness. Sharing across four donors was seen in 4% to 6.5% of naive CD4 clonotypes.

The sequence was obtained from a young man in good health. The sample was naive CD4+ T cells sorted from blood. Subset in this sample: CD45RA+ positively selected. The chain couples TRBV7-9 to TRBJ2-7, with 7 bases lining up with TRBD1. The CDR3 region has the DNA TGTGCCAGCAGCTTAGGATTAGGGGGCACCTACGAGCAGTACTTC. Translation gives CASSLGLGGTYEQYF.